These 26 T cell receptor beta chains were sequenced from one sample in a study of T cell responses to AZD1222 COVID-19 vaccine. Some clones are missing from TCRdb's copy, which holds only in-frame ones; the method was immunoSEQ multiplex PCR. The table shows around 150,000 clones, with roughly nine tenths occurring only once. This specimen was peripheral blood, taken on day 0 of AZD1222 vaccination. These receptors all stem from an adult in good health.

The V gene is TRBV28, the J gene TRBJ1-5, with unresolved D. V was clipped by 3 bases and J by 3 bases, with 12 bases between them. This CDR3 has 15 residues. From germline, CDR1 is MDHEN and CDR2 SYDVKM. The CDR3 region has the DNA TGTGCCAGCAGTTTCCCCCGGGGATACAATCAGCCCCAGCATTTT. Translated: CASSFPRGYNQPQHF.

The chain couples TRBV5-6 to TRBJ1-6; D is perhaps TRBD1 (6 bases). The CDR3 consists of 16 residues. CDR1 is SGHDT and CDR2 is YYEEEE in the germline V gene. Trimming took 0 bases from V and 8 from J, leaving 15 bases between them. In nucleotides, the CDR3 is TGTGCCAGCAGCTTGGTGCAGGGGAAATCGGATTCACCCCTCCACTTT. It is translated as CASSLVQGKSDSPLHF.

The chain employs TRBV5-1 and TRBJ1-2; perhaps TRBD1 as D (6 bases). Germline loops: CDR1 SGHRS, CDR2 YFSETQ. Deletions cut 4 bases from V and 4 bases from J, with 17 bases between. The CDR3 covers 15 residues. The CDR3 nucleotides read TGCGCCAGCAGCACGGGGACCGGACAGATCTATGGCTACACCTTC. The encoded protein is CASSTGTGQIYGYTF.

The chain is built from TRBV19 and TRBJ1-1; D uncertain. This CDR3 has 17 amino acids. Germline CDR1 reads LNHDA; CDR2 reads SQIVND (reference sequence). V was trimmed by 1 base and J by 4 bases, leaving 19 bases between them. CDR3 region: CASSIGGVSTVGTEAFF. The CDR3 nucleotides are TGTGCCAGTAGTATAGGTGGGGTTTCGACCGTTGGCACTGAAGCTTTCTTT.

V gene TRBV19 combines with J gene TRBJ1-4; D might be TRBD1 (6 bases). The CDR3 sequence is 14 residues long. V lost 4 bases and J lost 5, with 11 bases in between. Germline CDR1 LNHDA, CDR2 SQIVND (reference sequence). The CDR3 DNA follows: TGTGCCAGTAGTAGGGACAAATCAAATGAAAAACTGTTTTTT. Translation: CASSRDKSNEKLFF.

This clone was recorded once. This chain uses TRBV18 with TRBJ2-1, with 9 nucleotides matching TRBD2. The CDR3 has 16 amino acids. The V gene's germline CDR1 is KGHSH and CDR2 LQKENI. The V and J ends lost 0 bases and 2 bases, in that order; junction bases with no gene match: 2. The CDR3 DNA follows: TGTGCCAGCTCACCACCTAGCGGGGGCACCTACAATGAGCAGTTCTTC. Protein sequence: CASSPPSGGTYNEQFF.

The rearrangement links TRBV6-5 to TRBJ1-2; D gene uncertain. Germline CDR1 reads MNHEY; CDR2 reads SVGAGI. The CDR3 runs to 15 residues. Trimming shortened V by 3 bases and J by 2 bases, and 13 bases separated the two germline ends. The CDR3: CASSYNSGFNYGYTF. CDR3 nucleotides: TGTGCCAGCAGTTATAATTCCGGGTTCAACTATGGCTACACCTTC.

The gene calls are TRBV3-1 (or the pseudogene TRBV3-2) and TRBJ2-3, with 12 positions matching TRBD2. The CDR3 sequence is 18 residues long. Per germline, CDR1 LGHDT and CDR2 YNNKEL (reference sequence). V shed 4 bases and J 5 bases; nucleotides not matched to a gene: 13. For the CDR3, the DNA is TGTGCCAGCAGCCGCAACCCCGGGCTAGCGGGAGGGCTAGATACGCAGTATTTT. Translated: CASSRNPGLAGGLDTQYF.

V gene TRBV2 combines with J gene TRBJ1-2; possible D gene TRBD1, 6 bases. Per the germline V gene, CDR1 is SNHLY and CDR2 is FYNNEI. This CDR3 region has 14 residues. V lost 2 bases to trimming and J lost 11 bases, with 18 bases between them. The CDR3 DNA reads as TGTGCCAGCAGTGAATCCCGGGGGGCGGGTTTTTACACCTTC. Protein: CASSESRGAGFYTF.

V usage is TRBV9 and J usage is TRBJ1-1; no reliable D call. This CDR3 region has 13 residues. Germline V gene sequence: CDR1 SGDLS, CDR2 YYNGEE. Trimming took off 3 bases at V and 1 base at J, with 7 bases between the two ends. The CDR3 region has the DNA TGTGCCAGCAGCGCAAACAGGAACACTGAAGCTTTCTTT. Translation gives CASSANRNTEAFF.

This chain connects TRBV11-2 to TRBJ1-3; no clear D gene. The CDR3 length is 14 residues. V was trimmed by 5 bases and J by 0 bases, leaving 8 bases between them. Germline V gene lookup returns CDR1 SGHAT and CDR2 FQNNGV. The CDR3 protein is CASSPGSSGNTIYF. For the CDR3, the DNA is TGTGCCAGCAGCCCCGGGAGCTCTGGAAACACCATATATTTT.

The table lists this clone with a few counts. The chain joins TRBV19 to TRBJ2-7, with D unresolved. The V gene lost 9 bases and the J gene lost 7 bases, with 10 bases spanning the gap. The CDR3 extends over 10 amino acids. Germline V gene data show CDR1 as LNHDA and CDR2 as SQIVND (reference sequence). In DNA, the CDR3 is TGTGCCAGAATCATGGGGGAGCAGTACTTC. Translating gives CARIMGEQYF.

The gene calls are TRBV7-2 and TRBJ2-1; the D is unclear. The CDR3 covers 15 residues. Between the trimmed V and J ends, which lost 1 base and 4 bases, there was a span of 11 bases. The germline gives CDR1 SGHTA, CDR2 FQGNSA. CDR3 sequence: CASSLEVTEYNEQFF. CDR3 DNA sequence: TGTGCCAGCAGCTTAGAGGTGACCGAGTACAATGAGCAGTTCTTC.

The V gene is TRBV19, the J gene TRBJ2-6; perhaps TRBD2 as D (7 bases). V dropped 4 bases and J dropped 1 base, with 17 bases sitting between them. Germline V gene lookup returns CDR1 LNHDA and CDR2 SQIVND (reference sequence). The CDR3 is made up of 18 amino acids. Here the CDR3 DNA reads TGTGCCAGTAGTAGGGAGGGGGGAATCCTTTCTGGGGCCAACGTCCTGACTTTC. This sequence encodes CASSREGGILSGANVLTF.

This sequence joins TRBV24-1 and TRBJ1-1; weak D call: TRBD1 (5 bases). The germline V gene has CDR1 KGHDR and CDR2 SFDVKD. V gave up 5 bases and J gave up 3 bases, with 18 bases separating them. The CDR3 spans 16 residues. The CDR3 DNA sequence: TGTGCCACCAGTGTTAGATCGGGGGGTAAGGACACTGAAGCTTTCTTT. Its protein is CATSVRSGGKDTEAFF.

This rearrangement joins TRBV7-9 to TRBJ2-4; D is possibly TRBD2 (6 bases). Between the trimmed V and J ends, which lost 1 base and 4 bases, there was a span of 17 bases. This CDR3 has 17 residues. Germline V gene lookup returns CDR1 SEHNR and CDR2 FQNEAQ (reference sequence). CDR3 in amino acids: CASSLELQRRAKNIQYF. CDR3 sequence (DNA): TGTGCCAGCAGCTTAGAACTACAGAGGAGGGCAAAAAACATTCAGTACTTC. The full variable domain, its missing parts supplied by reference TRBV7-9 and TRBJ2-4, is DTGVSQNPRHKITKRGQNVTFRCDPISEHNRLYWYRQTLGQGPEFLTYFQNEAQLEKSRLLSDRFSAERPKGSFSTLEIQRTEQGDSAMYLCASSLELQRRAKNIQYFGAGTRLSVL.

The chain is built from TRBV7-9 and TRBJ1-2; no definite D call. Between the trimmed V and J ends, which lost 1 base and 5 bases, there was a span of 14 bases. Germline V gives CDR1 SEHNR, CDR2 FQNEAQ (reference sequence). This CDR3 contains 15 residues. CDR3 sequence: CASSLEGQDLYGYTF. The CDR3, as DNA: TGTGCCAGCAGCTTAGAAGGCCAGGATCTTTATGGCTACACCTTC.

In its sample, this clone was seen once. The chain carries TRBV11-3 and TRBJ1-6, with 9 positions matching TRBD1. J gave up 8 bases and V 0 bases, and 8 bases lay outside the gene matches. The CDR3 has 17 residues. Germline V gene sequence: CDR1 SGHNT, CDR2 YENEEA. This CDR3 is CASSLDRMGQGHSPLHF. CDR3 nucleotides: TGTGCCAGCAGCTTAGATCGAATGGGACAGGGTCATTCACCCCTCCACTTT.

The V and J genes are TRBV11-2 and TRBJ2-1, with 9 bases that match TRBD1. Germline V gives CDR1 SGHAT, CDR2 FQNNGV. Unmatched junction bases numbered 21, after V lost 4 bases and J lost 8 bases. The CDR3 contains 19 residues. CDR3 in DNA: TGTGCCAGCAGCTCTACCCGGGGGAGCACAGGGGGCAAAAGCTATGAGCAGTTCTTC. Translation gives CASSSTRGSTGGKSYEQFF. Combining the CDR3 with reference TRBV11-2 and TRBJ2-1 gives the whole variable domain EAGVAQSPRYKIIEKRQSVAFWCNPISGHATLYWYQQILGQGPKLLIQFQNNGVVDDSQLPKDRFSAERLKGVDSTLKIQPAKLEDSAVYLCASSSTRGSTGGKSYEQFFGPGTRLTVL.

This chain uses TRBV15 with TRBJ1-1; 7 bases fit TRBD1. V shed 0 bases, J shed 6 bases, and the junction held 19 bases outside the gene matches. This CDR3 has 19 amino acids. Germline V gene sequence: CDR1 LNHNV, CDR2 YYDKDF (reference sequence). CDR3 DNA: TGTGCCACCAGCAGAGAATCCGCCACAGGGGCAATTCGGTTTGCTGAAGCTTTCTTT. Translation: CATSRESATGAIRFAEAFF. Based on the CDR3 plus reference TRBV15 and TRBJ1-1, the full variable domain is DAMVIQNPRYQVTQFGKPVTLSCSQTLNHNVMYWYQQKSSQAPKLLFHYYDKDFNNEADTPDNFQSRRPNTSFCFLDIRSPGLGDTAMYLCATSRESATGAIRFAEAFFGQGTRLTVV.

This clone was counted a single time. The chain is built from TRBV12-3 or TRBV12-4 and TRBJ2-3; perhaps TRBD2 as D (8 bases). V was pared by 7 bases and J by 12 bases, with 20 bases between. The length of the CDR3 is 13 residues. DNA of the CDR3: TGTGCCAGCACCGGGGGGGGAACAGGGGTCCAGTATTTT. Its protein product is CASTGGGTGVQYF.

The chain recombines TRBV19 with TRBJ1-2, with unresolved D. The CDR3 extends over 11 amino acids. CDR1 is LNHDA, CDR2 SQIVND, per germline (reference sequence). With 10 bases removed from V and 0 bases from J, the gap between germline ends came to 6 bases. DNA for the CDR3: TGTGCCATTCAGTCTAACTATGGCTACACCTTC. It codes for CAIQSNYGYTF.

This clone was found once. V usage is TRBV9 and J usage is TRBJ2-3; a weak D match, TRBD2 (6 bases). The CDR3 is made up of 18 amino acids. V was cut by 0 bases and J by 4 bases, with 21 bases left in between. CDR1 is SGDLS and CDR2 is YYNGEE in the germline V gene. The CDR3 region has the DNA TGTGCCAGCAGCGTAGAAGTCGGGACCTCCTGGGGGGCAGATACGCAGTATTTT. It is translated as CASSVEVGTSWGADTQYF.

This chain connects TRBV10-3 to TRBJ2-2; TRBD2 matches at 7 bases. The CDR3 consists of 16 residues. CDR1 and CDR2 from the germline V gene are ENHRY and SYGVKD. V trimming: 3 bases; J trimming: 1 base; junction bases outside the gene matches: 5. The CDR3 bases are TGTGCCATCAGTGAATATCCGGGAGGGAACACCGGGGAGCTGTTTTTT. Translating it yields CAISEYPGGNTGELFF.

The rearrangement links TRBV2 to TRBJ1-1; tentatively, D is TRBD1 (6 bases). Trimming took off 3 bases at V and 2 bases at J, with 10 bases between the two ends. Germline loops: CDR1 SNHLY, CDR2 FYNNEI. This CDR3 has 14 amino acids. The CDR3 DNA is TGTGCCAGCAGTGATCGGGGGCTCAACACTGAAGCTTTCTTT. Protein sequence: CASSDRGLNTEAFF.

This chain links TRBV6-2 or TRBV6-3 with TRBJ1-5, with 7 bases matching TRBD1. The ends lost 4 bases at V and 5 bases at J; junction bases unmatched: 2. The germline gives CDR1 MNHEY, CDR2 SVGEGT. The CDR3 loop spans 13 amino acids. CDR3 sequence reads: CASSLTGYQPQHF. In DNA form, the CDR3 reads TGTGCCAGCAGTTTGACAGGGTATCAGCCCCAGCATTTT.